A selection of T cell receptor beta chains follows, all from one sample in a study of cytomegalovirus exposure and HLA in healthy donors. Assay used: immunoSEQ multiplex PCR; TCRdb lists only in-frame clones, some missing. The table shows some 190,000 clones, with around 80% occurring only once. Sequenced material: PBMCs. These receptors were obtained from a man between 18 and 35 years old in good health and CMV-seronegative. The CDR3 runs from the conserved cysteine through the conserved F or W. Only some rows state a clone size, as once, few, many or a class for expanded clones.

TRBV6-5,.,CASRQGEGITDTQYF
TRBV5-1,few,CASSSRGGTDTQYF
TRBV5-5,.,CASSLIFGQGTYEQYF
TRBV6-5,.,CASSYSGAHDYGYTF
TRBV30,.,CAWSVRGGLTLGYTF
TRBV7-9,.,CASSLAQGSETQYF
TRBV5-1,.,CASSSDYEQYF
TRBV29-1,few,CSVAQSGANVLTF
TRBV30,few,CAWTRLNQETQYF
TRBV9,.,CAASSGLVPNEQFF
TRBV27,.,CASSLSGSYNEQFF